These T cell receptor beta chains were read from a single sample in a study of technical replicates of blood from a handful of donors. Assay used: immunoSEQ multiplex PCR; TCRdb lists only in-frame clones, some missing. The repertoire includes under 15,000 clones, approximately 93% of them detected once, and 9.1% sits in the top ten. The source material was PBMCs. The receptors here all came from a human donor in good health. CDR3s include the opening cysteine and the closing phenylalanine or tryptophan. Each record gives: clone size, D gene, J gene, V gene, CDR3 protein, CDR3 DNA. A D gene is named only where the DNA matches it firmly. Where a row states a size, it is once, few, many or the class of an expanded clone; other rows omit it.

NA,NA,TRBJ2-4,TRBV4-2,CASSQETKGQRIQYF,TGTGCCAGCAGCCAAGAAACAAAGGGACAACGCATTCAGTACTTC
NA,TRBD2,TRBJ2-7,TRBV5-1,CASSLGVAGDYEQYF,TGCGCCAGCAGCTTGGGGGTAGCGGGAGACTACGAGCAGTACTTC
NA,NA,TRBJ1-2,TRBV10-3,CAISESLDYGYTF,TGTGCCATCAGTGAGTCTCTCGACTATGGCTACACCTTC
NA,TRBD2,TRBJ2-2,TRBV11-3,CASSLREGLGTGELFF,TGTGCCAGCAGCCTTAGGGAGGGGCTGGGGACCGGGGAGCTGTTTTTT
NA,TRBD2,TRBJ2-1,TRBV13,CASSSDRSGTSGRNEQFF,TGTGCCAGCAGCTCGGACAGGTCAGGGACTAGCGGGAGGAATGAGCAGTTCTTC
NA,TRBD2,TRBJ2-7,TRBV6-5,CASSYLSGRSTYEQYF,TGTGCCAGCAGTTACCTAAGCGGGAGGTCGACCTACGAGCAGTACTTC
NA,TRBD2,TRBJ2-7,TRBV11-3,CASSAGGEQYF,TGTGCCAGCAGCGCCGGGGGGGAGCAGTACTTC
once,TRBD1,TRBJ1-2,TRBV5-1,CASSSDRANYGYTF,TGCGCCAGCAGCTCGGACAGGGCTAACTATGGCTACACCTTC
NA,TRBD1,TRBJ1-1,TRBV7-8,CASSLNRGANTEAFF,TGTGCCAGCAGCCTCAACAGGGGGGCGAACACTGAAGCTTTCTTT
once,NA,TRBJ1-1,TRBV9,CASSNLRSGNTEAFF,TGTGCCAGCAGCAATCTTAGATCAGGGAACACTGAAGCTTTCTTT
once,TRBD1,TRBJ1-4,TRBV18,CASSRDSQNEKLFF,TGTGCCAGCTCTCGGGACAGTCAGAATGAAAAACTGTTTTTT
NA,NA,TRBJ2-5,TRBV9,CASSEGLMGETQYF,TGTGCCAGCAGCGAGGGGCTCATGGGAGAGACCCAGTACTTC
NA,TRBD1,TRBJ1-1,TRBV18,CASSAGQGVPEAFF,TGTGCCAGCTCGGCGGGACAGGGAGTCCCAGAAGCTTTCTTT
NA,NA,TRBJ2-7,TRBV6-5,CASSYLGQGSYEQYF,TGTGCCAGCAGTTACCTGGGGCAGGGGTCCTACGAGCAGTACTTC
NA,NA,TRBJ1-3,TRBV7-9,CASSFPGVNGNTIYF,TGTGCCAGCAGCTTTCCGGGGGTAAACGGAAACACCATATATTTT
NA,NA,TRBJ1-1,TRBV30,CAWSVLSDTEAFF,TGTGCCTGGAGTGTACTCTCGGACACTGAAGCTTTCTTT
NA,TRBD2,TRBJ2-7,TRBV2,CASSPGLAEYYEQYF,TGTGCCAGCAGCCCGGGACTAGCGGAGTACTACGAGCAGTACTTC
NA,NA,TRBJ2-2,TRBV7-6,CASSPDLTGELFF,TGTGCCAGCAGCCCAGATCTCACCGGGGAGCTGTTTTTT
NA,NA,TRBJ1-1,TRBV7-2,CASSFSVLASTEAFF,TGTGCCAGCAGCTTTTCCGTCCTCGCCAGCACTGAAGCTTTCTTT
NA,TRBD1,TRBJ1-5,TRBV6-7,CASQVGAAQGMGQPQHF,TGTGCCAGCCAAGTAGGGGCCGCACAGGGGATGGGTCAGCCCCAGCATTTT
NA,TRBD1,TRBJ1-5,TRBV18,CASTGTGTNQPQHF,TGTGCCAGCACTGGGACAGGGACTAATCAGCCCCAGCATTTT
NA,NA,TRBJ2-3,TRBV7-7,CASSLTGMVTDTQYF,TGTGCCAGCAGCTTAACAGGGATGGTGACAGATACGCAGTATTTT